A selection of T cell receptor beta chains follows, all from one sample in a study of control samples from healthy donors and cancer patients. Profiling relied on immunoSEQ multiplex PCR, and the TCRdb table lists in-frame clones only, not all of them. The data contain more than 110,000 clones, approximately 90% of them singletons. Material: blood. All receptors derive from a young woman in good health. Both conserved end residues are part of each CDR3. D genes are given only for firm matches. The size of a clone is reported for some rows only, either as once, few or many, or as a class for expanded clones.

j_call | clone_size | d_call | v_call | cdr3_nt | cdr3_aa
TRBJ1-3 | NA | NA | TRBV5-6 | TGTGCCAGCAGCCCGCCGGCCTTCTCTGGAAACACCATATATTTT | CASSPPAFSGNTIYF
TRBJ2-3 | NA | TRBD2 | TRBV20-1 | TGCAGTGCTAGTGGCGGGAGGGCCCTTATCTCAGATACGCAGTATTTT | CSASGGRALISDTQYF
TRBJ2-2 | NA | TRBD2 | TRBV7-8 | TGTGCCAGCAGCTTACCGGGACTAGCGGGAACGAACACCGGGGAGCTGTTTTTT | CASSLPGLAGTNTGELFF
TRBJ2-2 | few | NA | TRBV7-9 | TGTGCCAGCAGTGCGAACAGGGACGGCGGGGAGCTGTTTTTT | CASSANRDGGELFF
TRBJ1-1 | once | NA | TRBV6-1 | TGTGCCAGCAGTGAGTCCCAGGGGATGAACACTGAAGCTTTCTTT | CASSESQGMNTEAFF
TRBJ1-5 | NA | NA | TRBV30 | TGTGCCTGGAGCCCAGACGGTAGCAATCAGCCCCAGCATTTT | CAWSPDGSNQPQHF
TRBJ1-2 | NA | NA | TRBV7-9 | TGTGCCAGCAGCTTAGCAGGGAGTAACTATGGCTACACCTTC | CASSLAGSNYGYTF
TRBJ2-5 | NA | NA | TRBV7-6 | TGTGCCAGCAGCTTGCCCTACGAGACCCAGTACTTC | CASSLPYETQYF
TRBJ1-2 | NA | NA | TRBV7-9 | TGTGCCAGCAGCGCGGTTGTCAGAGGACTTCGTGGCTACACCTTC | CASSAVVRGLRGYTF
TRBJ2-3 | NA | TRBD1 | TRBV11-3 | TGTGCCAGCAGCAAGCAGGGGGCCTACACAGATACGCAGTATTTT | CASSKQGAYTDTQYF
TRBJ2-1 | NA | NA | TRBV6-5 | TGTGCCACCCAAAGGCAGGGGGAGGGCTACAATGAGCAGTTCTTC | CATQRQGEGYNEQFF
TRBJ2-6 | NA | NA | TRBV5-1 | TGCGCCAGCAGCTTGTGGGGCTCTGGGGCCAACGTCCTGACTTTC | CASSLWGSGANVLTF
TRBJ2-1 | NA | NA | TRBV25-1 | TGTGCCAGCAGCCCACCGGGACTGGGGAACAATGAGCAGTTCTTC | CASSPPGLGNNEQFF
TRBJ1-5 | NA | TRBD1 | TRBV30 | TGTGCCTGGAGCATGGGGTCAGGGGGAACGGGTCAGCCCCAGCATTTT | CAWSMGSGGTGQPQHF
TRBJ2-7 | many | NA | TRBV5-1 | TGCGCCAGCAGCTTGGGTGGGGGCTCCTACGAGCAGTACTTC | CASSLGGGSYEQYF
TRBJ2-7 | NA | NA | TRBV5-1 | TGCGCCAGCAGCCCGGGGGAGGGGGTTTCCTCCTACGAGCAGTACTTC | CASSPGEGVSSYEQYF
TRBJ1-5 | NA | NA | TRBV18 | TGTGCCAGCTCACCCTCAGGACAGCTCAATCAGCCCCAGCATTTT | CASSPSGQLNQPQHF
TRBJ2-2 | once | NA | TRBV21-1 | TGTGCCCTGGCTTGGTTACTAGCGGGAGTCTGGGAGCTGTTTTTT | CALAWLLAGVWELFF
TRBJ1-2 | NA | NA | TRBV25-1 | TGTGCCAGCAAGGTTCCCAGCCCTGGGGGTGGCTACACCTTC | CASKVPSPGGGYTF
TRBJ2-2 | NA | NA | TRBV3-1/TRBV3-2 | TGTGCCAGCAGCCCGGGAGCCGGGGAGCTGTTTTTT | CASSPGAGELFF
TRBJ1-5 | once | TRBD1 | TRBV14 | TGTGCCAGCAGACATAGGGACAGGGATAACAATCAGCCCCAGCATTTT | CASRHRDRDNNQPQHF
TRBJ1-6 | few | TRBD1 | TRBV14 | TGTGCCAGCAGCCAAGGGACAGGGCAAACTAATTCACCCCTCCACTTT | CASSQGTGQTNSPLHF
TRBJ1-1 | NA | NA | TRBV30 | TGTGCCTGGAGTTTTATGAACACTGAAGCTTTCTTT | CAWSFMNTEAFF
TRBJ2-1 | NA | TRBD2 | TRBV24-1 | TGTGCCACCAGTGATTTGGGGCGGACTAGCGGGATGGGGAATGAGCAGTTCTTC | CATSDLGRTSGMGNEQFF
TRBJ2-3 | NA | NA | TRBV7-8 | TGTGCCAGCAGCGCCGGAAAGGGGCCGAGCACAGATACGCAGTATTTT | CASSAGKGPSTDTQYF
TRBJ2-5 | few | NA | TRBV6-5 | TGTGCCAGCAGTTGGCCAGGGCAAGAGACCCAGTACTTC | CASSWPGQETQYF
TRBJ2-2 | once | TRBD1 | TRBV19 | TGTGCCAGTAGTATAGCTCAACAGGGGGCCGGGGAGCTGTTTTTT | CASSIAQQGAGELFF
TRBJ1-2 | NA | TRBD1 | TRBV29-1 | TGCAGCGTAATCCCGGGACAGGGACGGAGCAATGGCTACACCTTC | CSVIPGQGRSNGYTF
TRBJ1-2 | NA | NA | TRBV6-1 | TGTGCCAGCAGTGAATCCGGGAGGGCTGGCTACACCTTC | CASSESGRAGYTF
TRBJ2-1 | NA | NA | TRBV30 | TGTGCCTGGAAGTCGAGCTCCTACAATGAGCAGTTCTTC | CAWKSSSYNEQFF
TRBJ2-2 | NA | TRBD2 | TRBV18 | TGTGCCAGCTCTCCGGGAGGGCTCTTCACGAGGACCGGGGAGCTGTTTTTT | CASSPGGLFTRTGELFF
TRBJ1-2 | NA | NA | TRBV28 | TGTGCCAGCAGGCCCTCGTATGGCTACACCTTC | CASRPSYGYTF
TRBJ2-7 | NA | NA | TRBV19 | TGTGCCAGTAGAGAACAGGCATCCCTTGTGGAGCAGTACTTC | CASREQASLVEQYF
TRBJ1-1 | few | NA | TRBV24-1 | TGTGCCACCAGTGATGAGGGGACTGAAGCTTTCTTT | CATSDEGTEAFF
TRBJ2-2 | NA | NA | TRBV7-2 | TGTGCCAGCAGCTTAGAAGGGTCAGCGGCGAACACCGGGGAGCTGTTTTTT | CASSLEGSAANTGELFF
TRBJ2-1 | NA | NA | TRBV20-1 | TGCAGTGCGGAATACAATGAGCAGTTCTTC | CSAEYNEQFF
TRBJ2-1 | NA | TRBD2 | TRBV30 | TGTGCCTGGAGTGCGGGACTAGCGGGAGTCGATGAGCAGTTCTTC | CAWSAGLAGVDEQFF
TRBJ2-5 | NA | NA | TRBV19 | TGTGCCAGTAGAGGTCGGGGCAGCGAGACCCAGTACTTC | CASRGRGSETQYF
TRBJ1-5 | NA | TRBD1 | TRBV10-3 | TGTGCCATCAGCGACGGACAGGGGTCAAATCAGCCCCAGCATTTT | CAISDGQGSNQPQHF
TRBJ2-7 | NA | NA | TRBV3-1/TRBV3-2 | TGTGCCAGCAGCCACACGTACGAGCAGTACTTC | CASSHTYEQYF
TRBJ1-2 | NA | TRBD1 | TRBV5-6 | TGTGCCAGCAGCTTGGGGACAGGGGTTTGGAGCTACACCTTC | CASSLGTGVWSYTF
TRBJ2-7 | NA | TRBD2 | TRBV13 | TGTGCCAGCAGCCCCGGACTAGCGGGAGCCTACGAGCAGTACTTC | CASSPGLAGAYEQYF
TRBJ2-7 | NA | TRBD2 | TRBV24-1 | TGTGCCACCAGTGAAGTAGCGGGAGTGTTCTATGAGCAGTACTTC | CATSEVAGVFYEQYF
TRBJ2-7 | NA | TRBD2 | TRBV7-2 | TGTGCCAGCAGCTTTTCCCCTAGCGGCTTCGAGCAGTACTTC | CASSFSPSGFEQYF
TRBJ2-5 | NA | TRBD2 | TRBV29-1 | TGCAGCGTTGAACGTCGGGGGGGACCACAAGAGACCCAGTACTTC | CSVERRGGPQETQYF
TRBJ2-1 | NA | NA | TRBV5-5 | TGTGCCAGCAGCTTGGGGGCCTCCTACAATGAGCAGTTCTTC | CASSLGASYNEQFF
TRBJ1-3 | few | NA | TRBV6-5 | TGTGCCAGCAAAAGGGAAAACACCATATATTTT | CASKRENTIYF
TRBJ1-1 | few | NA | TRBV4-2 | TGTGCCAGCAGCCAAGTCGCAGAACCCAACACTGAAGCTTTCTTT | CASSQVAEPNTEAFF
TRBJ2-7 | NA | TRBD2 | TRBV5-1 | TGCGCCAGCAGCTTGAGTAGCGGGAGCTCCTACGAGCAGTACTTC | CASSLSSGSSYEQYF
TRBJ2-1 | once | TRBD2 | TRBV19 | TGTGCCAGTAGATACGGGGGGGCCAAATACAATGAGCAGTTCTTC | CASRYGGAKYNEQFF
TRBJ2-7 | few | NA | TRBV5-6 | TGTGCCAGCAGCTTAAACCTAGGGTCGAGCTCCTACGAGCAGTACTTC | CASSLNLGSSSYEQYF
TRBJ1-1 | NA | NA | TRBV28 | TGTGCCAGCAGGGAATCCATCAGGGTTGGCGCTGAAGCTTTCTTT | CASRESIRVGAEAFF
TRBJ2-2 | NA | NA | TRBV7-3 | TGTGCCAGCAGCTTAATTGGCCAGGGGACCGGGGAGCTGTTTTTT | CASSLIGQGTGELFF
TRBJ2-1 | once | NA | TRBV5-8 | TGTGCCAGCAGCTTGTCTGAGATTTACAATGAGCAGTTCTTC | CASSLSEIYNEQFF
TRBJ2-1 | NA | TRBD1 | TRBV7-9 | TGTGCCAGCACCCGACAGGGGAGCTCCTACAATGAGCAGTTCTTC | CASTRQGSSYNEQFF
TRBJ1-2 | NA | NA | TRBV19 | TGTGCCAGTAGTGGGCGGGGCTTTGGCGGCTACACCTTC | CASSGRGFGGYTF
TRBJ1-4 | once | NA | TRBV6-6 | TGTGCCAGCAGTTACAGGGACAACCTTGAAAAACTGTTTTTT | CASSYRDNLEKLFF